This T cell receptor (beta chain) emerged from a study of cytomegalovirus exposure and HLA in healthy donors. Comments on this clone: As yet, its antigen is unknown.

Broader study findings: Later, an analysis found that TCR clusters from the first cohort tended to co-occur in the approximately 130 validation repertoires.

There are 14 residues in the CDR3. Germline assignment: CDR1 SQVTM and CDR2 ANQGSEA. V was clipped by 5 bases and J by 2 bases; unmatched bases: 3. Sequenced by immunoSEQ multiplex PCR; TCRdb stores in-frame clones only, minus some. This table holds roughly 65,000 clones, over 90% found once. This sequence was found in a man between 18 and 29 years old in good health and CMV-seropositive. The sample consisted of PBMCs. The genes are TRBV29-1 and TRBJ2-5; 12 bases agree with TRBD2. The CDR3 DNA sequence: TGCAGCGTTTTCGGACTAGCGGGACAAGAGACCCAGTACTTC. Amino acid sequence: CSVFGLAGQETQYF.